The source of this T cell receptor (beta chain) is a study of T cell clonality in common variable immunodeficiency. Study-level points and caveats: Compared with controls, CVID subjects had fewer shared TCRbeta clones. Repertoire-complication correlations in CVID were limited by patient heterogeneity.

Profiling relied on immunoSEQ multiplex PCR, and the TCRdb table lists in-frame clones only, not all of them. The profile covers about 33,000 clones, none occurring a single time. This clone showed up just a few times. The antigen remains unidentified. The read stops 3 residues short of the end of the CDR3; the missing end is completed from the germline J gene. Germline values: CDR1 SGHTA, CDR2 FQGNSA. The CDR3 is made up of 13 amino acids. V shed 4 bases and J 3 bases; nucleotides not matched to a gene: 3. The chain has TRBV7-2 and TRBJ2-7; 7 bases match TRBD2. The specimen sequenced was peripheral blood mononuclear cells. This TCR came from a person aged 18-70 years in good health. CDR3: CASSSSSGYEQYF. CDR3 DNA, as far as it was read: TGTGCCAGCAGCTCCTCTAGCGGCTACGAG. The whole variable domain, filled in from reference TRBV7-2 and TRBJ2-7, reads GAGVSQSPSNKVTEKGKDVELRCDPISGHTALYWYRQSLGQGLEFLIYFQGNSAPDKSGLPSDRFSAERTGGSVSTLTIQRTQQEDSAVYLCASSSSSGYEQYFGPGTRLTVT.